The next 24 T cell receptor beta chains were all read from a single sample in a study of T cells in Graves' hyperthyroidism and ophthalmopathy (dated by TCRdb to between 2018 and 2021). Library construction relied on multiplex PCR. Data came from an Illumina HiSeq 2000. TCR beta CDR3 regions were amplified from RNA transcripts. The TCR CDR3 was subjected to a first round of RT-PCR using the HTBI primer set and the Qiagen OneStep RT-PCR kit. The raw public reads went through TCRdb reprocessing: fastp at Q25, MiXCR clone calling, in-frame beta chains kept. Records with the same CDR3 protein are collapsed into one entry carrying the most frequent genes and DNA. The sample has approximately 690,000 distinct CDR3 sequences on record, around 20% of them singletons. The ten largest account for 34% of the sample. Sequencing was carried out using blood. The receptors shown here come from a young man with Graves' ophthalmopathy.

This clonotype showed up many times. This CDR3 reads CASSLPPADPSTDTQYF. The CDR3 DNA is TGTGCCAGCAGTTTACCCCCAGCGGACCCTAGCACAGATACGCAGTATTTT. V usage is TRBV28 and J usage is TRBJ2-3, with D possibly being TRBD2 (5 bases). There are 17 residues in the CDR3. Germline V CDR1 and CDR2: MDHEN, SYDVKM. Trimming left V 2 bases short and J 0 bases short, with 15 bases between.

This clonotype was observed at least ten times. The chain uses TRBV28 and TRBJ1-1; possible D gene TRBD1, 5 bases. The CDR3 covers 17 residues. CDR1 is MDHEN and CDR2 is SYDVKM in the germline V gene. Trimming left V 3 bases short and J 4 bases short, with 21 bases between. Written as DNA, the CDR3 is TGTGCCAGCAGTTTCGGGACGACCCGGGGATTGAGCACTGAAGCTTTCTTT. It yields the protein CASSFGTTRGLSTEAFF.

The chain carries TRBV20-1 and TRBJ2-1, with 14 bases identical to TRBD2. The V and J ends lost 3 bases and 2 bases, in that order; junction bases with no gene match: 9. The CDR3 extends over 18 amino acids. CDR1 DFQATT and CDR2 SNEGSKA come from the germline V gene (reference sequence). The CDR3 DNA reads TGCAGTGCTAGCCCCGGGACTAGCGGGAGAATCACCTACAATGAGCAGTTCTTC. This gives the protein CSASPGTSGRITYNEQFF.

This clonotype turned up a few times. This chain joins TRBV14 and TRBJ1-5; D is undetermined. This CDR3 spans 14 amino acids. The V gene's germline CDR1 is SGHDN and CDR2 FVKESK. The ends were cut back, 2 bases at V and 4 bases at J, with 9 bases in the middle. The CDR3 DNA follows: TGTGCCAGCAGCCAATCCGGGTTTAATCAGCCCCAGCATTTT. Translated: CASSQSGFNQPQHF.

CDR3 amino acids: CASIPMGTVSNYGYTF. In nucleotides, the CDR3 is TGTGCCAGCATCCCAATGGGGACAGTTTCAAACTATGGCTACACCTTC. This chain links TRBV6-1 with TRBJ1-2, with TRBD1 matching 7 bases. This CDR3 contains 16 residues. Germline assignment: CDR1 MNHNS and CDR2 SASEGT. J was trimmed by 2 bases and V by 7 bases; bases with no gene match: 13.

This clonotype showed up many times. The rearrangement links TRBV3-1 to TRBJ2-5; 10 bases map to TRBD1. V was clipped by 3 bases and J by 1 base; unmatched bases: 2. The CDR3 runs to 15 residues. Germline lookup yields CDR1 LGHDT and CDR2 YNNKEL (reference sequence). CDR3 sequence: CASSQGQGTQETQYF. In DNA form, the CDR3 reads TGTGCCAGCAGCCAGGGACAGGGGACCCAAGAGACCCAGTACTTC.

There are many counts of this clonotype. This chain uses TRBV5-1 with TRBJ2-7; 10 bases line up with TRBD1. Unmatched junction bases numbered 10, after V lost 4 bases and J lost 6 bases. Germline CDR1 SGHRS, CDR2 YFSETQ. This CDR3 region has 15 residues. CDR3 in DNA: TGCGCCAGCAGCCCGGCGACAGGGGGCCGTTCCGAGCAGTACTTC. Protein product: CASSPATGGRSEQYF.

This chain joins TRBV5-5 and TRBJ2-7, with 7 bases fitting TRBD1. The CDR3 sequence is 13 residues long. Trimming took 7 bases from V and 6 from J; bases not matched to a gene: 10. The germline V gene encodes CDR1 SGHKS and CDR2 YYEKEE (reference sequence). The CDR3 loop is CASGGDRASEQYF. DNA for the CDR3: TGTGCCAGCGGGGGAGACAGGGCTTCCGAGCAGTACTTC.

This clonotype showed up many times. The DNA of the CDR3 is TGTGCCAGCACTGGCGTGGTAGCGGGAGGTGGTGAGCAGTTCTTC. It is translated as CASTGVVAGGGEQFF. The chain uses TRBV6-1 and TRBJ2-1, with 10 bases that match TRBD2. CDR3 length: 15 residues. Trimming took 7 bases from V and 9 from J; bases not matched to a gene: 12. Germline loops: CDR1 MNHNS, CDR2 SASEGT.

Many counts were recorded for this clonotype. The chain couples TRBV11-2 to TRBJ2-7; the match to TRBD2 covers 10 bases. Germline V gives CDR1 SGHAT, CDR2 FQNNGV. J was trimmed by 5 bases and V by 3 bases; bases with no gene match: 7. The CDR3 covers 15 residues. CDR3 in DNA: TGTGCCAGCAGCTTGATGACTAGCGGGCTCGACGAGCAGTACTTC. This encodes CASSLMTSGLDEQYF.

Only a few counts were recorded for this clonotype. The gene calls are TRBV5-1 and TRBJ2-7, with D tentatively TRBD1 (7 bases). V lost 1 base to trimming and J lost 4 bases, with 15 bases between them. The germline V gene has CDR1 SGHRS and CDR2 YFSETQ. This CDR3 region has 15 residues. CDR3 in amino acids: CASSLRQGAGYEQYF. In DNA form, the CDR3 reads TGCGCCAGCAGCTTGCGACAGGGTGCGGGATACGAGCAGTACTTC.

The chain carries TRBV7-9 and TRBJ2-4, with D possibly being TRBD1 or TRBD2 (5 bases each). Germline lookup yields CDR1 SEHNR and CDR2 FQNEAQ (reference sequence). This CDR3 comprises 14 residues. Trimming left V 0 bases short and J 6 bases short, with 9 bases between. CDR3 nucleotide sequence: TGTGCCAGCAGCTTAGCAGGGACGGGAAACATTCAGTACTTC. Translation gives CASSLAGTGNIQYF.

Here the CDR3 DNA reads TGTGCCAGCGGCAACGGGTGGCGGGAGGGCCTCCCAGGGTACAATGAGCAGTTCTTC. Its translation: CASGNGWREGLPGYNEQFF. V usage is TRBV11-2 and J usage is TRBJ2-1; 9 nucleotides align to TRBD2. V gave up 8 bases and J gave up 4 bases; unmatched junction bases: 21. CDR1 is SGHAT and CDR2 is FQNNGV in the germline V gene. The CDR3 extends over 19 amino acids.

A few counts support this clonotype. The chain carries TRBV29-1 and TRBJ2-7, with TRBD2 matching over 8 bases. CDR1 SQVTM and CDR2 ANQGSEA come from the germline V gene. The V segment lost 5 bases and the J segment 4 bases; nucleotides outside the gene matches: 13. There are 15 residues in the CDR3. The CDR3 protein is CSVRIWSGRVYEQYF. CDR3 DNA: TGCAGCGTTAGGATTTGGAGCGGGAGAGTATACGAGCAGTACTTC.

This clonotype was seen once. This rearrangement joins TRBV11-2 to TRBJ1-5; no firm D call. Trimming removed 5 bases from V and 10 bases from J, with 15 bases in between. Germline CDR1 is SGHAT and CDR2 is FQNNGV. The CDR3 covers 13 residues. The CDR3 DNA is TGTGCCAGCAGCGATACGGGAGGTCATCCCCAGCATTTT. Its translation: CASSDTGGHPQHF.

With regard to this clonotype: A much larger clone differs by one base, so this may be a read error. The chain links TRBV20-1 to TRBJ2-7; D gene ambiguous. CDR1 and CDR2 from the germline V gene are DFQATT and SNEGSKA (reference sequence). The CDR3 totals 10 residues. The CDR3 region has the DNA TGCAATGCTAGAGAAGGAGAGCAGTACTTC. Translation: CNAREGEQYF.

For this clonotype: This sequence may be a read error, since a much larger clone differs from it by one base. The CDR3 reads CASSPGTQGWNEQSF. CDR3 nucleotide sequence: TGTGCCAGCTCACCAGGTACGCAGGGGTGGAATGAGCAGTCCTTC. The chain is built from TRBV18 and TRBJ2-1; possible D gene TRBD1, 6 bases. Per germline, CDR1 KGHSH and CDR2 LQKENI. CDR3 length: 15 residues.

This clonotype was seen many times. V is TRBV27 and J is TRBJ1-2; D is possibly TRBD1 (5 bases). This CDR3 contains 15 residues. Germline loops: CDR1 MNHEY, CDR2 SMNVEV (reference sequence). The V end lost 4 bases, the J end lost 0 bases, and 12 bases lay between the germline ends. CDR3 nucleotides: TGTGCCAGCAGTTGGGGGGGTAAATCTAACTATGGCTACACCTTC. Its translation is CASSWGGKSNYGYTF.

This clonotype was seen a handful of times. Here the CDR3 DNA reads TGTGCCAGCAGCTTAAAGGGGGCGGACACTGAAGCTTTCTTT. Amino acid sequence: CASSLKGADTEAFF. The chain combines TRBV7-9 with TRBJ1-1, with 7 positions matching TRBD1. The CDR3 runs 14 residues. CDR1 SEHNR and CDR2 FQNEAQ come from the germline V gene (reference sequence). V was pared by 2 bases and J by 3 bases, with 3 bases of the junction left unmatched.

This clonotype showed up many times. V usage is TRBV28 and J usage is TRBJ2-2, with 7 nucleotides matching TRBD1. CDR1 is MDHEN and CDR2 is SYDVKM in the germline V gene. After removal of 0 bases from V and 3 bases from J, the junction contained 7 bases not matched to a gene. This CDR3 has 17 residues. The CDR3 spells CASSLWEQGTYTGELFF. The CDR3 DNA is TGTGCCAGCAGTTTATGGGAACAGGGGACATACACCGGGGAGCTGTTTTTT.

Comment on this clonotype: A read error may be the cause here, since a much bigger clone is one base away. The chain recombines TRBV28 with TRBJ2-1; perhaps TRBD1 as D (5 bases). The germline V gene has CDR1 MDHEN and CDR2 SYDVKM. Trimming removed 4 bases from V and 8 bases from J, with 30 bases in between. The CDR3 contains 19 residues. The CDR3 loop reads CASSSWEGAATVGSHEQFF. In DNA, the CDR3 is TGTGCCAGCAGTTCATGGGAAGGGGCTGCGACTGTCGGCTCCCATGAGCAGTTCTTC.

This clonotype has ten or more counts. Written as DNA, the CDR3 is TGTGCCAGCAGGATGACAGGGCTGAGTGAAGCTTTCTTT. It yields the protein CASRMTGLSEAFF. The gene calls are TRBV2 and TRBJ1-1, with 7 nucleotides matching TRBD1. The CDR3 has 13 residues. V dropped 6 bases and J dropped 7; count of bases not matched to a gene: 8. Germline values: CDR1 SNHLY, CDR2 FYNNEI.

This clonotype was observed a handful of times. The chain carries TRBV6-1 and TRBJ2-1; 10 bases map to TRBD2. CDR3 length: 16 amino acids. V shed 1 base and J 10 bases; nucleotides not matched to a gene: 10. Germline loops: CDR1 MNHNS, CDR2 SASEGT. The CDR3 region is CASSEGTSGNGGEQFF. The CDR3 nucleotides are TGTGCCAGCAGTGAAGGGACTAGCGGCAACGGGGGGGAGCAGTTCTTC.

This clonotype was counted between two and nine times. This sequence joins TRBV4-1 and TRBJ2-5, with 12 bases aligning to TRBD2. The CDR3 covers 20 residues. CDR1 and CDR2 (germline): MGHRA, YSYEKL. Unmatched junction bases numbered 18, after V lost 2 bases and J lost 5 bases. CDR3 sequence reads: CASSQSGTSGLATTAETQYF. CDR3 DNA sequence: TGCGCCAGCAGCCAATCTGGGACTAGCGGGCTGGCCACCACTGCGGAGACCCAGTACTTC.